This section outlines one TCR beta chain sequence together with its context. This specimen comes from a study of blood T cell repertoires in COVID-19. Whole-study context: The study drew acute and convalescent COVID-19 samples from the United States, Italy and Spain. In each case, the material was cDNA or gDNA derived from T cells, B-cell-depleted T cells, or PBMCs.

Seattle cases were enrolled at active infection and followed longitudinally. In the original processing: From reference gene primer amplification, estimates of nucleated cell counts were derived. The table came from immunoSEQ multiplex PCR; TCRdb's copy has only in-frame clones and leaves some out. Clonal size and the V and J genes are those of that table, whereas D and trimming came from the DNA. The sample consists of 200,000 to 300,000 clones, around 90% of them appearing once. The ends were cut back, 6 bases at V and 2 bases at J, with 17 bases in the middle. This CDR3 is built from 15 residues. Germline V CDR1 and CDR2: MNHEY, SVGAGI.

Sequenced material: peripheral blood. The rearrangement links TRBV6-5 to TRBJ2-7, with D possibly being TRBD1 (5 bases). This TCR was recovered from a man between 25 and 39 years old with COVID-19, enrolled during active disease. The CDR3 sequence is CASRARSDSTYEQYF. CDR3 DNA sequence: TGTGCCAGCAGAGCACGGTCCGACAGTACCTACGAGCAGTACTTC.